Each of the 5 T cell receptor beta chains below was sequenced from the same sample in a study of control samples from healthy donors and cancer patients. The repertoire was sequenced with immunoSEQ multiplex PCR; TCRdb's copy has only in-frame clones and lacks some. Of approximately 160,000 clones in the sample, about 91% were seen once. The specimen was blood. These receptors were collected from a middle-aged woman in good health.

V usage is TRBV19 and J usage is TRBJ1-2; possible D gene TRBD1, 5 bases. This CDR3 spans 15 amino acids. V was pared by 7 bases and J by 6 bases, with 21 bases between. The germline CDR1 and CDR2 sequences are LNHDA and SQIVND (reference sequence). CDR3 in DNA: TGTGCCAGTACCGTATTGGGCAGGGATCCGGATGGCTACACCTTC. Its protein is CASTVLGRDPDGYTF.

In the case of this clone: In the same sample, other DNA sequences code for this CDR3. The J gene is TRBJ1-2, the V gene TRBV18; TRBD1 aligns across 7 bases. Germline lookup yields CDR1 KGHSH and CDR2 LQKENI. Unmatched junction bases numbered 5, after V lost 4 bases and J lost 3 bases. The CDR3 covers 14 residues. The CDR3 region is CASSLTGVDYGYTF. The CDR3 coding sequence is TGTGCCAGCTCACTAACAGGGGTAGACTATGGCTACACCTTC.

V and J are TRBV2 and TRBJ1-4; unclear D gene. CDR1 is SNHLY and CDR2 is FYNNEI in the germline V gene. Trimming cost V 2 bases and J 9 bases, with 13 bases left between them. The CDR3 is 14 amino acids. The CDR3 sequence is CASSERMERKKLFF. CDR3 DNA sequence: TGTGCCAGCAGTGAACGGATGGAGAGGAAAAAACTGTTTTTT. Full variable domain (outside the CDR3, taken from reference TRBV2 and TRBJ1-4): EPEVTQTPSHQVTQMGQEVILRCVPISNHLYFYWYRQILGQKVEFLVSFYNNEISEKSEIFDDQFSVERPDGSNFTLKIRSTKLEDSAMYFCASSERMERKKLFFGSGTQLSVL.

The chain employs TRBV18 and TRBJ1-2; 10 bases map to TRBD1. Germline CDR1 is KGHSH and CDR2 is LQKENI. The CDR3 is made up of 16 amino acids. Unmatched junction bases numbered 14, after V lost 5 bases and J lost 8 bases. CDR3 region: CASSETGGPGGLGYTF. The CDR3 nucleotides read TGTGCCAGCTCAGAGACAGGGGGCCCAGGAGGACTGGGCTACACCTTC.

The V and J genes are TRBV7-9 and TRBJ2-7; 10 bases match TRBD2. Germline CDR1 reads SEHNR; CDR2 reads FQNEAQ (reference sequence). The V and J ends lost 1 base and 3 bases, in that order; junction bases with no gene match: 3. This CDR3 has 15 amino acids. The CDR3 DNA reads as TGTGCCAGCAGCTTAGTGGGGACTAGCGACTACGAGCAGTACTTC. As protein: CASSLVGTSDYEQYF. The whole variable domain, remainder taken from reference TRBV7-9 and TRBJ2-7, is DTGVSQNPRHKITKRGQNVTFRCDPISEHNRLYWYRQTLGQGPEFLTYFQNEAQLEKSRLLSDRFSAERPKGSFSTLEIQRTEQGDSAMYLCASSLVGTSDYEQYFGPGTRLTVT.